What follows is one TCR beta chain and its context. This clonotype was seen repeatedly, ten times or more. Its antigen remains unidentified. No much larger clone exists at a distance of one base, and base qualities are not known. CDR1 DFQATT and CDR2 SNEGSKA are derived from the germline V gene (reference sequence). The CDR3 sequence holds 13 residues, the cysteine and phenylalanine included. The only DNA kept is the CDR3, 39 bases in frame from the first base. Trimming takes 6 bases off V and 3 bases off J; junction bases not matched to a gene: 4. The TCR beta CDR3 regions were amplified from RNA transcripts. For the first round of RT-PCR on the TCR CDR3, the HTBI primer set was used together with the Qiagen OneStep RT-PCR kit. Libraries were constructed in a second round of multiplex PCR, after which size selection and purification were carried out. Sequencing of the libraries was done on an Illumina HiSeq2000 using paired-end 100 bp reads. On the authors' methods: SOAPnuke was used to process the raw data, with reads discarded if the reads contained adapters or uncalled bases, had a mean Phred below 15, or lacked an exact constant-primer or identifier match. COPE v1.2.5 was used to merge the high-quality paired reads, and each unique nucleotide sequence was defined as a clonotype. MiTCR v1.1 was used to align clonotypes to the IMGT TRBV, TRBD and TRBJ reference segments. Analysis was restricted to V-J combinations with a frequency above 0.0001, which covered just over 98% of repertoires. A TCS score was defined as the ratio of F50 (clonal expansion) to E x V (chaos), with BLOSUM62-based TCRdist applied between CDR3 peptides within each V-J. Welch's t-statistics and random forest reduced around 550 V-J features to under 15, which were used in a naive Bayes classifier (R e1071). Thyroid-blood repertoire similarity was quantified with the Morisita-Horn index. TCRdb ran its own pipeline on the public reads, namely fastp trimming at Q25 and MiXCR clone calling, and kept in-frame beta chains. Entries that share a CDR3 protein sequence are merged under the most common genes and DNA. The V and J calls come from TCRdb's annotation, not from the publication. The sample profile shows 540,000 or so distinct CDR3 sequences; under 60% of them were found once. The top ten clonotypes cover around 20% of the sample.

This sample is part of a study of T cells in Graves' hyperthyroidism and ophthalmopathy (dated by TCRdb to the late 2010s). Broadly, across the study: To identify distinguishing TCR V-J signatures, a discovery cohort of about 100 patients was used, comprising some 45 with Graves' ophthalmopathy and around 60 with stable Graves' hyperthyroidism. Prospective prediction of ophthalmopathy was tested in an independent validation cohort consisting of fewer than 20 hyperthyroidism patients and around 16 patients who later progressed to ophthalmopathy. The roughly 91 discovery patients were randomly divided into training and test sets at a 7:3 ratio. Thyroid tissue and blood T-cell repertoires from several Graves' hyperthyroidism patients were also compared in the study. After blood sampling, hyperthyroidism patients were treated with methimazole at a starting dose of 30 mg daily, and ophthalmopathy patients were treated with high-dose intravenous methylprednisolone. According to the paper, TCR Vbeta CDR3 sequencing was carried out on more than 120 peripheral blood samples, which came from 40 to 45 ophthalmopathy, around 75 hyperthyroidism and approximately 17 progressor patients.

Patients with uncontrolled infections, other autoimmune diseases, pregnancy or lactation were excluded. Diagnoses were established on the basis of clinical symptoms, serum thyroxine and TRAb, thyroid ultrasound, and orbital computed tomography. Trizol reagent was used to extract total RNA, and RNA quality was then checked on an Agilent 2100 Bioanalyzer. What the study reported, not specific to this receptor: Sample size was not statistically predetermined, and blinding of investigators to group allocation was not performed. In validation, the model predicted progression to ophthalmopathy a median of about 6.5 months before onset, with over 60% sensitivity and roughly 73% specificity. In cross-validation, a model built on a 13 V-J signature told ophthalmopathy apart from stable hyperthyroidism with roughly 87% sensitivity and about 81% specificity, and in testing the same model reached 80%/75%. Most expanded thyroid clonotypes (frequency above 0.001) were also detected in blood, suggesting blood repertoires may reflect thyroid immune responses.

This chain is built from TRBV20-1 and TRBJ1-4; 7 nucleotides in the junction match TRBD1. The specimen was peripheral blood or thyroid tissue (not recorded which). The clonotype comes from an adult woman with Graves' disease, either hyperthyroidism or ophthalmopathy (not recorded which). The bases read TGCAGTGCAACCGGGACAGCTAATGAAAAACTGTTTTTT. It encodes CSATGTANEKLFF.